This TCR beta chain was captured by sequencing in a study of blood T cells in healthy people across ages. This CDR3 region has 16 residues. The ends lost 5 bases at V and 7 bases at J; junction bases unmatched: 13. From germline, CDR1 is SGHAT and CDR2 FQNNGV. Using a J-beta primer mix together with a sample-barcoded 5' primer, a second PCR was run for roughly 7 to 11 cycles. A minimum of 2.5 million CDR3-containing paired-end reads was obtained for each sample. In TCRdb, the 5' RACE reads were re-called with MiXCR into one record per CDR3 protein. The table shows about 1.4 million distinct CDR3 sequences, with around 59% occurring only once.

Sequencing was carried out using blood. The chain links TRBV11-2 to TRBJ2-1; 8 nucleotides agree with TRBD2. The clonotype comes from a man aged 18 to 35 in good health. The CDR3 loop reads CASSPLGGAWGNEQFF. The CDR3 DNA reads TGTGCCAGCAGCCCTCTCGGGGGGGCGTGGGGGAATGAGCAGTTCTTC.